The clone carrying this TCR beta chain was picked up one time. Germline V CDR1 and CDR2: SNHLY, FYNNEI. Trimming shortened V by 2 bases and J by 4 bases, and 9 bases separated the two germline ends. The CDR3 length is 14 residues. The authors ran a second PCR of 7 to 11 cycles using a sample-barcoded 5' primer and a J-beta primer mix. TCRdb re-called the 5' RACE reads with MiXCR, one entry per CDR3 protein. The sample shows roughly 730,000 distinct CDR3 sequences, about 61% of them seen only once. The entry originates in a study of blood T cells in healthy people across ages. This clonotype was obtained from a man aged 40-50 years in good health. The V gene is TRBV2, the J gene TRBJ2-1; D unresolved. Specimen: blood. The CDR3 DNA reads TGTGCCAGCAGTGAACGGGCGACATACAATGAGCAGTTCTTC. Encoded protein: CASSERATYNEQFF.